This is a list of T cell receptor beta chains from one sample in a study of cytomegalovirus exposure and HLA in healthy donors. The assay was immunoSEQ multiplex PCR, and TCRdb's table has in-frame clones only and misses some. The table shows 150,000 to 200,000 clones, with roughly 79% occurring only once. Material: PBMCs. Source of these receptors: a woman aged 25-40 years in good health and CMV-seropositive. Each CDR3 is given with its conserved first and last residue. D genes are given only for firm matches. Size values are once, few and many counts, or a class for expanded clones, and some rows have none.

clone_size	v_call	d_call	j_call	cdr3_nt	cdr3_aa
NA	TRBV6-5	TRBD1	TRBJ2-3	TGTGCCACCAAACTGGGGACAGCTGCAGGGGATACGCAGTATTTT	CATKLGTAAGDTQYF
NA	TRBV29-1	NA	TRBJ1-1	TGCAGCGTTGAAGTACCCCCCCGGGGAAGAGAAGCTTTCTTT	CSVEVPPRGREAFF
NA	TRBV4-3	TRBD2	TRBJ2-7	TGCGCCAGCAGCCTGGGCGGGAGTTTATACGAGCAGTACTTC	CASSLGGSLYEQYF
NA	TRBV27	TRBD1	TRBJ2-7	TGTGCCAGCAGTTCCGTAGGGACAGGCGTTTCCTACGAGCAGTACTTC	CASSSVGTGVSYEQYF
NA	TRBV19	TRBD1	TRBJ1-1	TGTGCCAGTAGTACCCGACAGGGAAACACTGAAGCTTTCTTT	CASSTRQGNTEAFF
NA	TRBV28	TRBD1	TRBJ1-1	TGTGCCAGCAGCCACAGGGGGCGGAAGGATATGAACACTGAAGCTTTCTTT	CASSHRGRKDMNTEAFF
NA	TRBV2	TRBD1	TRBJ1-5	TGTGCCAGCAAGGTGGAGGGGGCGGGAAATCAGCCCCAGCATTTT	CASKVEGAGNQPQHF
NA	TRBV27	TRBD1	TRBJ2-7	TGTGCCAGCAGTGCCTACAGGGGGCCGACCTACGAGCAGTACTTC	CASSAYRGPTYEQYF
NA	TRBV5-1	NA	TRBJ1-2	TGCGCCAGCAGTCCCCGGGGGGAGGATGGCTACACCTTC	CASSPRGEDGYTF
few	TRBV28	NA	TRBJ1-2	TGTGCCAGCACCACGAACACGATCTATGGCTACACCTTC	CASTTNTIYGYTF
NA	TRBV7-8	NA	TRBJ2-2	TGTGCCAGCAGACTAGAGTCATTCGGGGAGCTGTTTTTT	CASRLESFGELFF
NA	TRBV5-1	TRBD1	TRBJ1-4	TGCGCCAGCAGCTTGGCCGGGACAGGGGAAGAAAAACTGTTTTTT	CASSLAGTGEEKLFF
NA	TRBV5-6	TRBD1	TRBJ1-2	TGTGCCAGCAGGCGCCGGGACAGAAGTTTCTATGGCTACACCTTC	CASRRRDRSFYGYTF
NA	TRBV7-8	NA	TRBJ1-1	TGTGCCAGCAGCTTAGCGGGCAGGGGACAATTGAACACTGAAGCTTTCTTT	CASSLAGRGQLNTEAFF
NA	TRBV29-1	TRBD2	TRBJ2-7	TGCAGCGGGGGACTAGCGGGAGACCCCTACGAGCAGTACTTC	CSGGLAGDPYEQYF
once	TRBV6-1	TRBD1	TRBJ2-1	TGTGCCAGCAGAGGGACAGGCAGCTCCTACAATGAGCAGTTCTTC	CASRGTGSSYNEQFF
NA	TRBV7-2	TRBD1	TRBJ1-1	TGTGCCAGCAGCTCTAACTCTAGGGGGCTGTCGTACACTGAAGCTTTCTTT	CASSSNSRGLSYTEAFF
NA	TRBV7-8	TRBD2	TRBJ2-7	TGTGCCAGCAGCTTAGGATCGGCGGGAGGGCACTACGAGCAGTACTTC	CASSLGSAGGHYEQYF
few	TRBV15	NA	TRBJ2-3	TGTGCCACCAGCGCAGGGGATTATGCAGATACGCAGTATTTT	CATSAGDYADTQYF
few	TRBV4-1	NA	TRBJ1-4	TGCGCCAGCAGCCCGAGGATGGTACGTGAAAAACTGTTTTTT	CASSPRMVREKLFF
NA	TRBV5-1	NA	TRBJ1-6	TGCGCCAGCAACTTGGATGAGTTCTATAATTCACCCCTCCACTTT	CASNLDEFYNSPLHF
NA	TRBV10-2	NA	TRBJ2-7	TGCGCCAGCAGTGAGGGACAGTCTGATACCTACGAGCAGTACTTC	CASSEGQSDTYEQYF
NA	TRBV25-1	NA	TRBJ1-1	TGTGCCAGTCGTTCCTTGAACACTGAAGCTTTCTTT	CASRSLNTEAFF
NA	TRBV11-2	NA	TRBJ2-6	TGTGCCAGCAGCTTACTAGTCTCTGGGGCCAACGTCCTGACTTTC	CASSLLVSGANVLTF